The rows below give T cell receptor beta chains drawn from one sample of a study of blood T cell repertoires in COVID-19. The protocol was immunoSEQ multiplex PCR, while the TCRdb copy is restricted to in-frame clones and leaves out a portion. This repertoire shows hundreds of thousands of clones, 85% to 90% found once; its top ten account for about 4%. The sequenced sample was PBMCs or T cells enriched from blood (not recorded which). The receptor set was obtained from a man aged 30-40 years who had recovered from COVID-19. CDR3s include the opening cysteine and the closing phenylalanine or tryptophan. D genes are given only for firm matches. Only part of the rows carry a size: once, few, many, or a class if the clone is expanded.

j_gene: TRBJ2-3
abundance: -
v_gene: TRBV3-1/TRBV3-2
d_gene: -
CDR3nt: TGTGCCAGCAGCCAACGAAAAGGGAGGGATACGCAGTATTTT
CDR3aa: CASSQRKGRDTQYF

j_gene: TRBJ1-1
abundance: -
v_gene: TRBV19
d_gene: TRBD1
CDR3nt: TGTGCCAGTAGTTTCGGGACAGGTCGGACTGAAGCTTTCTTT
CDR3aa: CASSFGTGRTEAFF

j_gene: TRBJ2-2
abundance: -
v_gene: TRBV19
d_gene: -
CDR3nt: TGTGCCAGTAGTATAGATGCCAGGTACACGACCGGGGAGCTGTTTTTT
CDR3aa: CASSIDARYTTGELFF

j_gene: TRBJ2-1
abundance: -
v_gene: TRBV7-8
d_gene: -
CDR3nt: TGTGCCAGCAGCTTAGGACTTCTCGCGTTCTTC
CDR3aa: CASSLGLLAFF

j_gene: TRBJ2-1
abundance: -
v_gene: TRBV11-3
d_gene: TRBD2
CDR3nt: TGTGCCAGCAGCTTAGGTGTAGCGGGAAGCCCCTACAATGAGCAGTTCTTC
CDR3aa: CASSLGVAGSPYNEQFF

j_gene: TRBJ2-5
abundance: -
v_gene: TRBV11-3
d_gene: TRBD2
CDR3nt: TGTGCCAGCAGCACCCGACTAGCAGAAGAGACCCAGTACTTC
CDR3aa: CASSTRLAEETQYF

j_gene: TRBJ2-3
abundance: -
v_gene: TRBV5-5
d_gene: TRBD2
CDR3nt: TGTGCCAGCAGCTTGGATAGCGGGGGGGCAGATACGCAGTATTTT
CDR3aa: CASSLDSGGADTQYF

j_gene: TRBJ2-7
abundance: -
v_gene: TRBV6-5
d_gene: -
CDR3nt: TGTGCCAGCAGCAGACAGGTCTCCTACGAGCAGTACTTC
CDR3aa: CASSRQVSYEQYF

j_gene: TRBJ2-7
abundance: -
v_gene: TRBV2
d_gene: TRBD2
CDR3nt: TGTGCCAGCAGTGAAGCTCATTCTAGCGGGACACTCTACGAGCAGTACTTC
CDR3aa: CASSEAHSSGTLYEQYF

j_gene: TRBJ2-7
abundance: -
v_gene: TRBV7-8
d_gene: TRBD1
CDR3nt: TGTGCCAGCAGCTTAGACAGGGGGGCGGGGTCCGAGCAGTACTTC
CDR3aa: CASSLDRGAGSEQYF

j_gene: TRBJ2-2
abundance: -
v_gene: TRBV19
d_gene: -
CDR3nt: TGTGCCAGTACCCGCCGGGACACCTACACCGGGGAGCTGTTTTTT
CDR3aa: CASTRRDTYTGELFF

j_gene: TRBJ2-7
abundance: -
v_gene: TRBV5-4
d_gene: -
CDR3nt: TGTGCCAGCAGCCCCGACTGGACAGACTCCTACGAGCAGTACTTC
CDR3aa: CASSPDWTDSYEQYF

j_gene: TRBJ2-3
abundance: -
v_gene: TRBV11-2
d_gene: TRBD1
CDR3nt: TGTGCCAGCAGCACCTTCAGGGGGCGGGCAGATACGCAGTATTTT
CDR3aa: CASSTFRGRADTQYF

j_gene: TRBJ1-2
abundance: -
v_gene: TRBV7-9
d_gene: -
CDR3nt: TGTGCCAGCAGCTTGGGCCAGGCTCCTAACTATGGCTACACCTTC
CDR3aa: CASSLGQAPNYGYTF

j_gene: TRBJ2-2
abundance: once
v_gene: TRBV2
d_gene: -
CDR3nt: TGTGCCAGCAGTACAGGAAGCCCAACAATCGGGGAGCTGTTTTTT
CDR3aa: CASSTGSPTIGELFF

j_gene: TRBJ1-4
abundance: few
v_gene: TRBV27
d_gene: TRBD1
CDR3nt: TGTGCCAGCAGATTGACAGGGTCGGGAGCTAATGAAAAACTGTTTTTT
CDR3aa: CASRLTGSGANEKLFF

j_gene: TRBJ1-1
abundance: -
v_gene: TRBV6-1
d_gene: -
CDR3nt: TGTGCCAGCAGTGACCTCAGGGGTGCCACTGAAGCTTTCTTT
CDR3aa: CASSDLRGATEAFF

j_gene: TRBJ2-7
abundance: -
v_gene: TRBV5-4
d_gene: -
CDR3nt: TGTGCCAGCAATTTCTTAGGGGGGGGCGAGCAGTACTTC
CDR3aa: CASNFLGGGEQYF

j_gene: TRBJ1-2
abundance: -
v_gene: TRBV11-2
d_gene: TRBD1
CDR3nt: TGTGCCAGCAGCTCGACAGGGCCCTATGGCTACACCTTC
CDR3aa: CASSSTGPYGYTF

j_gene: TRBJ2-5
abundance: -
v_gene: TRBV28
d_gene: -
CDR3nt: TGTGCCAGCACAGCGTACCAAGAGACCCAGTACTTC
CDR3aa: CASTAYQETQYF

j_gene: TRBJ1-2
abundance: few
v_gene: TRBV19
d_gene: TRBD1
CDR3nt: TGTGCCAGTAGTACGCCGCATACGACAGGGGGCTTTACCTATGGCTACACCTTC
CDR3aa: CASSTPHTTGGFTYGYTF

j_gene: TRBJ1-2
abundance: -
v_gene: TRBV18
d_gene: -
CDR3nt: TGTGCCAGCTCACCACAAGCTACCCTTGGCTATGGCTACACCTTC
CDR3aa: CASSPQATLGYGYTF

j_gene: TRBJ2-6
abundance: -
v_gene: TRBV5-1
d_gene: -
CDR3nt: TGCGCCAGCAGCGCGGGTCCTGGGGCCAACGTCCTGACTTTC
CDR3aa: CASSAGPGANVLTF

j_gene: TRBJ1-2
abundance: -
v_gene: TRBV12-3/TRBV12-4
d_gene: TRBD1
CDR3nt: TGTGCCAGCAGCCGAGACAGGGGTGATGGCTACACCTTC
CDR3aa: CASSRDRGDGYTF

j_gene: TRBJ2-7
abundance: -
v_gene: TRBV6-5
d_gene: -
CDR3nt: TGTGCCAGCAAGGGACCTAGGACAGCCGCCTACGAGCAGTACTTC
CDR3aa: CASKGPRTAAYEQYF

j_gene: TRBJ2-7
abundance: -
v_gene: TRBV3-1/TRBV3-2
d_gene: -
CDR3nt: TGTGCCAGCAGCCAAGAACGGTTGAACGAGCAGTACTTC
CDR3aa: CASSQERLNEQYF

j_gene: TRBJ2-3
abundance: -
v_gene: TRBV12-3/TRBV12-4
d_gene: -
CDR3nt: TGTGCCAGCAGGCGAAACGGGGATACGCAGTATTTT
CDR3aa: CASRRNGDTQYF

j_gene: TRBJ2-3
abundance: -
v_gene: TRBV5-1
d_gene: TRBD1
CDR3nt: TGCGCCAGCAGGGGGGACAGGGCAACAGATACGCAGTATTTT
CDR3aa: CASRGDRATDTQYF

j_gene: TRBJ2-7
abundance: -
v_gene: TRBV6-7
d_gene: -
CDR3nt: TGTGCCAGCAGACTCGGATTCACTGGGAGCTCCTACGAGCAGTACTTC
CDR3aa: CASRLGFTGSSYEQYF

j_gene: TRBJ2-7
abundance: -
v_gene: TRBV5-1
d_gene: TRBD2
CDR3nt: TGCGCCAGCAGCTTCGGACTAGCGGGAGAGAACGAGCAGTACTTC
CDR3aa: CASSFGLAGENEQYF

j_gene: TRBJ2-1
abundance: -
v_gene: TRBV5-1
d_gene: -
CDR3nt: TGCGCCAGCAGCTTGGGACTAAATGAGCAGTTCTTC
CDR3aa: CASSLGLNEQFF

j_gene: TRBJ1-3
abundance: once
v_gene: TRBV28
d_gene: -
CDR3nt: TGTGCCAGCAGTTTCTCGAGGGGGTTCGGAAACACCATATATTTT
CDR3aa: CASSFSRGFGNTIYF

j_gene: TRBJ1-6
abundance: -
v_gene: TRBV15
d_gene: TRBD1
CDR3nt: TGTGCCACCAGCAGAACCGACAGGGCGAAATCACCCCTCCACTTT
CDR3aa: CATSRTDRAKSPLHF

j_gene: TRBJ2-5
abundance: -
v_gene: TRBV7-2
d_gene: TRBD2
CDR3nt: TGTGCCAGCAGCTTAGGGCTAGCGGGAGAGACCCAGTACTTC
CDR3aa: CASSLGLAGETQYF

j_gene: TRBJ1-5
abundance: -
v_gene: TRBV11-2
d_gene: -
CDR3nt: TGTGCCAGCAGCTCCACAGTGAATCAGCCCCAGCATTTT
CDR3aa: CASSSTVNQPQHF